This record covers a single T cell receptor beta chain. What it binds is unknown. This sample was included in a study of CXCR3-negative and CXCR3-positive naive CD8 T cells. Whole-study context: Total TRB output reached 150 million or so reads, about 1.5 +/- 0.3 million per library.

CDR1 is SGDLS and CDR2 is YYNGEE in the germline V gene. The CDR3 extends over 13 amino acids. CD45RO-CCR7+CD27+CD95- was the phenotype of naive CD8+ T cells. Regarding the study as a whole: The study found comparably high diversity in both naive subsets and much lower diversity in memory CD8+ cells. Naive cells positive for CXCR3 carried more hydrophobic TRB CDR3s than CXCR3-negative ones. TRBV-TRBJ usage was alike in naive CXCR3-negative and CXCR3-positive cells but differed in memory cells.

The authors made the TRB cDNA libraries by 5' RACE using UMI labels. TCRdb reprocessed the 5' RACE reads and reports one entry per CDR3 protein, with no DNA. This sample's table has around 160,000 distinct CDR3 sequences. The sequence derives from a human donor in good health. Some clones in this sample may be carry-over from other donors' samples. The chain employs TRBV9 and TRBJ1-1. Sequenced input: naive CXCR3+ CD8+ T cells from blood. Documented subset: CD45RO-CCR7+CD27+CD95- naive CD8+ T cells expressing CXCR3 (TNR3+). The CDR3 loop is CASSVGENTEAFF.